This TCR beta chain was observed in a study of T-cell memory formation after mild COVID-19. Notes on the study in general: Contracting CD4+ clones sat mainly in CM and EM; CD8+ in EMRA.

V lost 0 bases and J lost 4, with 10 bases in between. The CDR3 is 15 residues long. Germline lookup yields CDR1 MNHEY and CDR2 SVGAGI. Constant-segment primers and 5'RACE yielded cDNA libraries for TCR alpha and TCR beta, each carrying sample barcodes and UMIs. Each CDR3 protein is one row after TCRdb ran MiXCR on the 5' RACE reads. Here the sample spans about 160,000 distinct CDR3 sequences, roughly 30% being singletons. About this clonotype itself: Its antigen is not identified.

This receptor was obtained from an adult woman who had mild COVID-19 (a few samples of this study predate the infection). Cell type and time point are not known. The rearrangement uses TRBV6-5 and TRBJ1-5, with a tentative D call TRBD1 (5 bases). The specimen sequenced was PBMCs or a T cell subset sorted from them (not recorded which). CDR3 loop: CASSYSRTSNQPQHF. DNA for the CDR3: TGTGCCAGCAGTTACTCCAGGACATCGAATCAGCCCCAGCATTTT.